The 11 T cell receptor beta chains in this list originate from one sample, sequenced in a study of CD8 T cells in Susac syndrome. When the RNA was reverse transcribed, random hexamers were used with an input of roughly 0.45 to 1 ug. TCRdb redid the calling of the immunoSEQ multiplex PCR reads with MiXCR, one entry per CDR3 protein. The table has about 150,000 distinct CDR3 sequences, approximately 95% seen once; the top ten hold around 0.12%. The material sequenced was CD4+ T cells from PBMCs. These receptors were obtained from a human donor with Susac syndrome.

The rearrangement joins TRBV2 to TRBJ1-5; D not resolved. CDR1 is SNHLY and CDR2 is FYNNEI in the germline V gene. There are 13 residues in the CDR3. The V end was cut by 4 bases, the J end by 4 bases, with 8 bases between. The CDR3 loop is CASSAERNQPQHF. DNA for the CDR3: TGTGCCAGCAGTGCCGAGAGAAATCAGCCCCAGCATTTT.

V is TRBV7-2 and J is TRBJ2-5; no reliable D call. The CDR3 loop spans 12 amino acids. Trimming shortened V by 5 bases and J by 5 bases, and 9 bases separated the two germline ends. Looked up from germline, CDR1 is SGHTA and CDR2 is FQGNSA. In DNA form, the CDR3 reads TGTGCCAGCAGCCAACGCCCTGAGACCCAGTACTTC. It is translated as CASSQRPETQYF.

This chain joins TRBV14 and TRBJ2-7; 7 bases are shared with TRBD2. V lost 10 bases, J lost 0 bases, and 9 bases stayed unmatched. The germline V gene encodes CDR1 SGHDN and CDR2 FVKESK. The CDR3 contains 14 residues. CDR3 sequence: CAIWGGLISYEQYV. The CDR3 DNA reads as TGTGCCATCTGGGGGGGTCTCATCTCCTACGAGCAGTACGTC.

The CDR3 DNA reads as TGCAGTGCTACTGCAGCGGGACGCCAGTACTTC. It codes for CSATAAGRQYF. The chain combines TRBV20-1 with TRBJ2-5; 7 nucleotides match TRBD2. CDR1 is DFQATT, CDR2 SNEGSKA, per germline (reference sequence). With 4 bases clipped from V and 10 bases from J, the junction kept 6 bases outside the gene matches. The CDR3 length is 11 residues.

J is TRBJ2-2 and V is TRBV5-1; maybe TRBD1 (5 bases). The CDR3 runs to 16 residues. The germline V and J ends were trimmed by 2 bases and 0 bases, with 11 bases remaining between them. Germline CDR1 SGHRS, CDR2 YFSETQ. CDR3 nucleotide sequence: TGCGCCAGCAGCTTTCTCGGACATACGAACACCGGGGAGCTGTTTTTT. It specifies CASSFLGHTNTGELFF. The full variable domain, in which reference TRBV5-1 and TRBJ2-2 provide the parts outside the CDR3, is KAGVTQTPRYLIKTRGQQVTLSCSPISGHRSVSWYQQTPGQGLQFLFEYFSETQRNKGNFPGRFSGRQFSNSRSEMNVSTLELGDSALYLCASSFLGHTNTGELFFGEGSRLTVL.

The chain carries TRBV10-3 and TRBJ1-2; 7 bases line up with TRBD1. Looked up from germline, CDR1 is ENHRY and CDR2 is SYGVKD. The junction had 8 bases not matched to a gene; V was cut back by 4 bases and J by 3 bases. This CDR3 spans 15 amino acids. CDR3 sequence: CAISVTGIGDYGYTF. In DNA form, the CDR3 reads TGTGCCATCAGTGTGACAGGGATAGGGGACTATGGCTACACCTTC.

The chain recombines TRBV19 with TRBJ2-2, with D uncertain. Trimming cost V 5 bases and J 2 bases, with 12 bases left between them. CDR1 is LNHDA, CDR2 SQIVND, per germline (reference sequence). The CDR3 has 15 amino acids. Here the CDR3 reads CASSYGLRNTGELFF. In DNA, the CDR3 is TGTGCCAGTAGTTACGGCCTACGCAACACCGGGGAGCTGTTTTTT.

CDR3 protein: CASSQGGSTQYF. Here the CDR3 DNA reads TGTGCCAGCAGCCAAGGGGGTAGTACGCAGTATTTT. This chain links TRBV3-1 with TRBJ2-3; D remains unclear. There are 12 residues in the CDR3. Germline V gives CDR1 LGHDT, CDR2 YNNKEL (reference sequence). The V gene lost 1 base and the J gene lost 8 bases, with 7 bases spanning the gap.

This rearrangement joins TRBV19 to TRBJ2-1; D uncertain. The length of the CDR3 is 17 residues. The V gene's germline CDR1 is LNHDA and CDR2 SQIVND (reference sequence). The V end was cut by 0 bases, the J end by 1 base, with 13 bases between. CDR3 coding DNA: TGTGCCAGTAGTATAGATCAAAAGCTAGGATCCTACAATGAGCAGTTCTTC. It encodes CASSIDQKLGSYNEQFF. Variable domain in full (rest from reference TRBV19 and TRBJ2-1): DGGITQSPKYLFRKEGQNVTLSCEQNLNHDAMYWYRQDPGQGLRLIYYSQIVNDFQKGDIAEGYSVSREKKESFPLTVTSAQKNPTAFYLCASSIDQKLGSYNEQFFGPGTRLTVL.

This chain joins TRBV7-2 and TRBJ1-3; no reliable D call. Germline CDR1 reads SGHTA; CDR2 reads FQGNSA. There are 15 residues in the CDR3. Trimming left V 1 base short and J 0 bases short, with 7 bases between. The DNA for the CDR3 is TGTGCCAGCAGCTTAGACAAGTACTCTGGAAACACCATATATTTT. Protein sequence: CASSLDKYSGNTIYF.

The V and J genes are TRBV6-2 or TRBV6-3 and TRBJ2-5; TRBD2 matches 10 bases. Trimming at V came to 9 bases and at J to 2 bases, leaving 3 bases not matched to a gene. The CDR3 is 13 residues long. Germline loops: CDR1 MNHEY, CDR2 SVGEGT. For the CDR3, the DNA is TGTGCCAGTCAGCGGGGGGGACAAGAGACCCAGTACTTC. Translating gives CASQRGGQETQYF.